What follows are 3 T cell receptor beta chains derived from one specimen sequenced in a study of blood T cell repertoires in COVID-19. Libraries were prepared by immunoSEQ multiplex PCR; TCRdb keeps only in-frame clonotypes and omits some of them. The sample has tens of thousands of clones; about 86% are singletons. The sequencing input was peripheral blood. The receptor source for this set is a man aged 50-60 years with active COVID-19.

The chain has TRBV5-4 and TRBJ2-1; a possible D gene is TRBD2 (5 bases). CDR3 length: 14 amino acids. V dropped 2 bases and J dropped 8 bases, with 14 bases sitting between them. In germline, CDR1 is SGHNT, CDR2 YYREEE (reference sequence). CDR3: CASSFERSLYEQFF. As DNA, the CDR3 is TGTGCCAGCAGCTTCGAGCGGAGCCTCTATGAGCAGTTCTTC. Combining the CDR3 with reference TRBV5-4 and TRBJ2-1 gives the whole variable domain ETGVTQSPTHLIKTRGQQVTLRCSSQSGHNTVSWYQQALGQGPQFIFQYYREEENGRGNFPPRFSGLQFPNYSSELNVNALELDDSALYLCASSFERSLYEQFFGPGTRLTVL.

In its sample, this clone was seen once. V and J are TRBV29-1 and TRBJ2-5, with unresolved D. CDR3 length equals 11 residues. V dropped 6 bases and J dropped 5 bases, with 10 bases sitting between them. Germline V gene data show CDR1 as SQVTM and CDR2 as ANQGSEA. The CDR3 nucleotides read TGCAGCGTGCCGAGCTCGGAGACCCAGTACTTC. It codes for CSVPSSETQYF.

The rearrangement links TRBV23-1 to TRBJ2-7, with 7 bases lining up with TRBD1. TRBV23-1 is an open reading frame whose function is uncertain. The V and J ends lost 0 bases and 2 bases, in that order; junction bases with no gene match: 7. The CDR3 runs 16 residues. The CDR3 sequence is CASSQSRQGNTYEQYF. CDR3 nucleotides: TGCGCCAGCAGTCAATCGAGACAGGGAAACACCTACGAGCAGTACTTC.